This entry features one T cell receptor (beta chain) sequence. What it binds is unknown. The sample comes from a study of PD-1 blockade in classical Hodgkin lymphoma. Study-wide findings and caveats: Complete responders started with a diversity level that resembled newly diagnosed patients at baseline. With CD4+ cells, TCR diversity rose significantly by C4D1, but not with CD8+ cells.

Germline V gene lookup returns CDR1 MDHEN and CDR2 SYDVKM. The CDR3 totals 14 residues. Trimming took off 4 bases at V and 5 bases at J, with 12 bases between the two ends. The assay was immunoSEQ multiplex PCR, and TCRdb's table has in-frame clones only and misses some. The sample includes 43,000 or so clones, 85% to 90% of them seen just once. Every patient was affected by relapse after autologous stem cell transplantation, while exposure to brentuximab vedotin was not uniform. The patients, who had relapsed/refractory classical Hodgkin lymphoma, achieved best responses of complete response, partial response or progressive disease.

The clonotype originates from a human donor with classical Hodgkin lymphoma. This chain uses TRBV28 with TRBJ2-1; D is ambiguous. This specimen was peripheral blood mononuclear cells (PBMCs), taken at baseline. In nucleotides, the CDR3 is TGTGCCAGCAGTTCCCGAGACTTCGACAATGAGCAGTTCTTC. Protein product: CASSSRDFDNEQFF.